The next 28 T cell receptor beta chains were all read from a single sample in a study of CD39 and CD103 CD8 tumor-infiltrating T cells. Profiling relied on immunoSEQ multiplex PCR, and the TCRdb table lists in-frame clones only, not all of them. The sample consists of around 7,400 clones, about 62% of them appearing once. Sample: CD8+ T cells sorted from blood. Subset denoted: total memory CD8 T cells (CD45RA-CCR7+/-) from blood or uninvolved lymph node. The source of these receptors is a human donor with head and neck squamous cell carcinoma.

A few counts support this clone. The J gene is TRBJ2-1, the V gene TRBV7-6; TRBD2 matches 12 bases. Trimming took 3 bases from V and 2 from J; bases not matched to a gene: 5. The CDR3 runs 17 residues. Germline assignment: CDR1 SGHVS and CDR2 FNYEAQ. The CDR3 region is CASSLGLAGGPYNEQFF. The CDR3 coding sequence is TGTGCCAGCAGCTTGGGACTAGCGGGCGGGCCCTACAATGAGCAGTTCTTC.

This clone was found a few times. The chain has TRBV28 and TRBJ2-7; 9 bases fit TRBD1. The ends lost 3 bases at V and 3 bases at J; junction bases unmatched: 9. Germline values: CDR1 MDHEN, CDR2 SYDVKM. The CDR3 sequence is 16 residues long. CDR3 sequence: CASSFAPGQGFYEQYF. Written as DNA, the CDR3 is TGTGCCAGCAGTTTCGCCCCGGGACAGGGATTCTACGAGCAGTACTTC. The variable domain in full, with the rest retrieved from reference TRBV28 and TRBJ2-7, is DVKVTQSSRYLVKRTGEKVFLECVQDMDHENMFWYRQDPGLGLRLIYFSYDVKMKEKGDIPEGYSVSREKKERFSLILESASTNQTSMYLCASSFAPGQGFYEQYFGPGTRLTVT.

The rearrangement joins TRBV7-9 to TRBJ2-3, with 7 nucleotides matching TRBD2. Germline CDR1 is SEHNR and CDR2 is FQNEAQ (reference sequence). This CDR3 comprises 12 residues. Trimming removed 5 bases from V and 7 bases from J; junction bases left unmatched: 3. CDR3 nucleotide sequence: TGTGCCAGCAGCCGCGGGGGAAATACGCAGTATTTT. Translating it yields CASSRGGNTQYF.

The rearrangement links TRBV28 to TRBJ2-7; a weak D match, TRBD2 (6 bases). The V end lost 2 bases, the J end lost 2 bases, and 16 bases lay between the germline ends. CDR1 and CDR2 from the germline V gene are MDHEN and SYDVKM. There are 16 residues in the CDR3. CDR3 sequence reads: CASSLPEGRETYEQYF. The CDR3 DNA follows: TGTGCCAGCAGTTTACCCGAGGGACGGGAGACCTACGAGCAGTACTTC.

This clone was picked up one time. The chain links TRBV27 to TRBJ2-1; D unclear. Trimming removed 7 bases at V and 5 bases at J, with 12 bases between. There are 13 residues in the CDR3. CDR1 is MNHEY and CDR2 is SMNVEV in the germline V gene (reference sequence). This CDR3 is CASNHIGNNEQFF. The DNA for the CDR3 is TGTGCCAGCAACCATATAGGGAACAATGAGCAGTTCTTC.

The rearrangement uses TRBV28 and TRBJ2-1; D possibly uses TRBD1 or TRBD2 (5 bases each). Trimming cost V 5 bases and J 3 bases, with 14 bases left between them. Germline V gene lookup returns CDR1 MDHEN and CDR2 SYDVKM. This CDR3 is built from 15 residues. This CDR3 reads CASSHGTFDYNEQFF. CDR3 DNA: TGTGCCAGCAGTCATGGGACGTTTGACTACAATGAGCAGTTCTTC. Complete variable domain (other parts from reference TRBV28 and TRBJ2-1): DVKVTQSSRYLVKRTGEKVFLECVQDMDHENMFWYRQDPGLGLRLIYFSYDVKMKEKGDIPEGYSVSREKKERFSLILESASTNQTSMYLCASSHGTFDYNEQFFGPGTRLTVL.

The chain employs TRBV5-1 and TRBJ2-7; perhaps TRBD2 as D (5 bases). The germline CDR1 and CDR2 sequences are SGHRS and YFSETQ. The V gene lost 0 bases and the J gene lost 4 bases, with 11 bases spanning the gap. The CDR3 is 14 residues long. CDR3 DNA sequence: TGCGCCAGCAGCTTGGAAAGCGGATCATACGAGCAGTACTTC. Translating it yields CASSLESGSYEQYF.

This sequence joins TRBV4-1 and TRBJ1-1; D is ambiguous. Trimming cost V 0 bases and J 1 base, with 9 bases left between them. Germline V gene data show CDR1 as MGHRA and CDR2 as YSYEKL. CDR3 size: 15 residues. The CDR3 nucleotides are TGCGCCAGCAGCCAAGAAAGGAGCTGGAACACTGAAGCTTTCTTT. Translation: CASSQERSWNTEAFF.

This clone was detected a few times. In the same sample, other DNA sequences code for this CDR3. The chain joins TRBV25-1 to TRBJ2-1; D is undetermined. Germline CDR1 MGHDK, CDR2 SYGVNS. CDR3 length: 12 residues. V was shortened by 1 base and J by 6 bases, with 4 bases between the two germline ends. The chain's CDR3 is CASSELGNEQFF. The CDR3 region has the DNA TGTGCCAGCAGTGAATTGGGCAATGAGCAGTTCTTC.

The chain uses TRBV9 and TRBJ2-3; D call uncertain. Trimming took 2 bases from V and 6 from J, leaving 13 bases between them. This CDR3 spans 14 amino acids. CDR1 SGDLS and CDR2 YYNGEE come from the germline V gene. CDR3 sequence reads: CASSVSGKEDTQYF. The CDR3 DNA reads TGTGCCAGCAGCGTTTCCGGCAAGGAGGATACGCAGTATTTT.

This clone came up a few times. The chain employs TRBV19 and TRBJ2-1; a possible D gene is TRBD1 (5 bases). V gave up 5 bases and J gave up 2 bases, with 13 bases separating them. The germline V gene encodes CDR1 LNHDA and CDR2 SQIVND (reference sequence). The CDR3 is made up of 15 amino acids. The CDR3 protein is CASSLTQVAYNEQFF. CDR3 nucleotide sequence: TGTGCCAGTAGTCTAACACAGGTAGCCTACAATGAGCAGTTCTTC.

V and J are TRBV11-2 and TRBJ2-3; D may be TRBD2 (6 bases). Trimming removed 4 bases at V and 6 bases at J, with 17 bases between. The CDR3 has 15 residues. The V gene's germline CDR1 is SGHAT and CDR2 FQNNGV. The chain's CDR3 is CASSSGVDYPDTQYF. CDR3 sequence (DNA): TGTGCCAGCAGCTCCGGTGTGGACTACCCGGATACGCAGTATTTT.

V is TRBV5-4 and J is TRBJ2-2; 10 bases are shared with TRBD1. The CDR3 has 13 residues. V lost 7 bases to trimming and J lost 4 bases; unmatched junction nucleotides: 1. Germline V gene data show CDR1 as SGHNT and CDR2 as YYREEE (reference sequence). CDR3: CASRDRGTGELFF. CDR3 bases: TGTGCCAGCCGGGACAGGGGCACCGGGGAGCTGTTTTTT.

As DNA, the CDR3 is TGTGCCAGCAGCTCCGAGATGGGACTAGCGGGGACTCCTTACGAGCAGTACTTC. Amino acids: CASSSEMGLAGTPYEQYF. J is TRBJ2-7 and V is TRBV13; 13 bases are a match to TRBD2. CDR3 length equals 18 residues. CDR1 is PRHDT and CDR2 is FYEKMQ in the germline V gene (reference sequence). The J segment lost 4 bases and the V segment lost 4 bases, leaving 13 bases of the junction unmatched. Full variable domain (outside the CDR3, taken from reference TRBV13 and TRBJ2-7): AAGVIQSPRHLIKEKRETATLKCYPIPRHDTVYWYQQGPGQDPQFLISFYEKMQSDKGSIPDRFSAQQFSDYHSELNMSSLELGDSALYFCASSSEMGLAGTPYEQYFGPGTRLTVT.

A few counts support this clone. The CDR3 nucleotides read TGCGCCAGCAGCTTGGTGGGAGGGAACGAGCAGTACTTC. Its protein product is CASSLVGGNEQYF. This rearrangement joins TRBV5-1 to TRBJ2-7; 7 bases match TRBD2. This CDR3 is built from 13 residues. V gave up 0 bases and J gave up 5 bases; unmatched junction bases: 2. Germline V gene lookup returns CDR1 SGHRS and CDR2 YFSETQ.

The chain is built from TRBV19 and TRBJ2-7; 10 bases map to TRBD2. CDR3 length: 13 amino acids. V was pared by 4 bases and J by 5 bases, with 2 bases of the junction left unmatched. CDR1 is LNHDA, CDR2 SQIVND, per germline (reference sequence). CDR3 nucleotide sequence: TGTGCCAGTAGTAGTACTAGCGGGAACGAGCAGTACTTC. Residues: CASSSTSGNEQYF.

The rearrangement uses TRBV28 and TRBJ2-7, with D hard to call. The V and J ends lost 1 base and 3 bases respectively, with 7 bases between them. The CDR3 runs to 13 residues. In germline, CDR1 is MDHEN, CDR2 SYDVKM. The CDR3 sequence: CASSLLGYYEQYF. The CDR3 nucleotides are TGTGCCAGCAGTTTATTGGGGTACTACGAGCAGTACTTC.

The J gene is TRBJ2-3, the V gene TRBV6-4; a weak D match, TRBD2 (6 bases). From germline, CDR1 is MRHNA and CDR2 SNTAGT. V lost 2 bases to trimming and J lost 3 bases, with 12 bases between them. The CDR3 extends over 15 amino acids. CDR3 amino acids: CASSDGRGSTDTQYF. The CDR3, as DNA: TGTGCCAGCAGTGACGGGCGGGGTTCGACAGATACGCAGTATTTT.

J is TRBJ1-3 and V is TRBV28; D uncertain. The CDR3 loop spans 17 amino acids. Germline V gene lookup returns CDR1 MDHEN and CDR2 SYDVKM. The V end lost 6 bases, the J end lost 0 bases, and 18 bases lay between the germline ends. The CDR3 bases are TGTGCCAGCAGCTTTCCCCCCGGGTTTGGCTCTGGAAACACCATATATTTT. It specifies CASSFPPGFGSGNTIYF.

This clone came up a few times. This chain joins TRBV29-1 and TRBJ2-7, with D possibly being TRBD1 (6 bases). V gave up 0 bases and J gave up 2 bases, with 14 bases separating them. This CDR3 has 15 residues. From germline, CDR1 is SQVTM and CDR2 ANQGSEA. CDR3 sequence reads: CSVEDSETGTYEQYF. CDR3 DNA sequence: TGCAGCGTTGAAGATAGCGAGACAGGCACCTACGAGCAGTACTTC.

This clone was counted only a few times. CDR3 DNA sequence: TGCGCCAGCAGTGATAATATAGCAGCAGGGATATCGTTAGAGACCCAGTACTTC. It translates to CASSDNIAAGISLETQYF. V gene TRBV10-1 combines with J gene TRBJ2-5; D perhaps matches TRBD1 (5 bases). Germline-derived CDR1 and CDR2 are WNHNN and SYGVQD (reference sequence). This CDR3 has 18 amino acids. The ends were cut back, 3 bases at V and 4 bases at J, with 24 bases in the middle.

J is TRBJ2-7 and V is TRBV11-2; D remains ambiguous. CDR1 is SGHAT and CDR2 is FQNNGV in the germline V gene. Deletions cut 2 bases from V and 3 bases from J, with 8 bases between. CDR3 size: 13 residues. The CDR3 coding sequence is TGTGCCAGCAGCTTAAATCCAGACTACGAGCAGTACTTC. Amino acid sequence: CASSLNPDYEQYF.

The V and J genes are TRBV5-6 and TRBJ2-7; 9 bases are shared with TRBD2. Germline V lookup: CDR1 SGHDT, CDR2 YYEEEE. This CDR3 comprises 15 residues. With 0 bases clipped from V and 5 bases from J, the junction kept 6 bases outside the gene matches. The CDR3 nucleotides are TGTGCCAGCAGCTTGGGGGAAGCGGGGGGTCACGAGCAGTACTTC. This gives the protein CASSLGEAGGHEQYF. Full variable domain (remainder filled in from reference TRBV5-6 and TRBJ2-7): DAGVTQSPTHLIKTRGQQVTLRCSPKSGHDTVSWYQQALGQGPQFIFQYYEEEERQRGNFPDRFSGHQFPNYSSELNVNALLLGDSALYLCASSLGEAGGHEQYFGPGTRLTVT.

This clone appeared a few times. Compared with germline, one end of the junction differs, possibly owing to a read error. The CDR3 nucleotides read TGTGCCAGCAGTTTTAAGGGAGTCTCTGGAGCCAACGTCCTGACTTTC. The encoded protein is CASSFKGVSGANVLTF. This chain uses TRBV27 with TRBJ2-6; TRBD2 might be the D (5 bases). CDR1 is MNHEY and CDR2 is SMNVEV in the germline V gene (reference sequence). The CDR3 covers 16 residues.

A few counts support this clone. The J gene is TRBJ2-5, the V gene TRBV9; D assignment may be TRBD1 or TRBD2 (5 bases each). The CDR3 totals 14 residues. Germline CDR1 reads SGDLS; CDR2 reads YYNGEE. V gave up 2 bases and J gave up 1 base, with 9 bases separating them. CDR3 sequence reads: CASSVGTGQETQYF. CDR3 sequence (DNA): TGTGCCAGCAGCGTTGGGACGGGCCAAGAGACCCAGTACTTC.

The V call is TRBV5-5, the J call TRBJ1-1; the match to TRBD1 covers 7 bases. The CDR3 is made up of 14 amino acids. In germline, CDR1 is SGHKS, CDR2 YYEKEE (reference sequence). V shed 4 bases, J shed 1 base, and the junction held 4 bases outside the gene matches. The CDR3 DNA reads TGTGCCAGCAGCCGTTGGACAGGGAACACTGAAGCTTTCTTT. Translation gives CASSRWTGNTEAFF.

This rearrangement joins TRBV13 to TRBJ2-1; 9 bases are a match to TRBD2. V shed 1 base and J 6 bases; nucleotides not matched to a gene: 4. The germline V gene has CDR1 PRHDT and CDR2 FYEKMQ (reference sequence). The CDR3 loop spans 15 amino acids. The CDR3: CASSLELREGNEQFF. CDR3 nucleotide sequence: TGTGCCAGCAGCTTAGAATTGCGGGAGGGCAATGAGCAGTTCTTC.

This clone was counted between two and nine times. The chain joins TRBV27 to TRBJ2-7; D possibly corresponds to TRBD1 (6 bases). The CDR3 spans 13 residues. The germline V gene encodes CDR1 MNHEY and CDR2 SMNVEV (reference sequence). The V end was cut by 5 bases, the J end by 7 bases, with 15 bases between. The CDR3 spells CASSSTGPGEQYF. For the CDR3, the DNA is TGTGCCAGCAGTAGTACAGGGCCGGGGGAGCAGTACTTC.